This entry lists 4 T cell receptor beta chains sequenced from one sample in a study of cytotoxic CD8 clonotypes in ibrutinib-treated CLL. Clones were sequenced by immunoSEQ multiplex PCR, and TCRdb holds only the in-frame ones, with some missing. Seen here are 50,000 to 60,000 clones, approximately 87% observed once, and the top ten hold around 21%. The source material was PBMCs, sampled after 24 months of ibrutinib treatment. The receptor source for this set is a human donor with chronic lymphocytic leukemia.

The genes are TRBV7-2 and TRBJ2-7; D is ambiguous. Deletions cut 5 bases from V and 2 bases from J, with 4 bases between. The CDR3 loop spans 11 amino acids. Germline CDR1 and CDR2: SGHTA and FQGNSA. As DNA, the CDR3 is TGTGCCAGCAGCATAACCTACGAGCAGTACTTC. Residues: CASSITYEQYF.

The chain joins TRBV29-1 to TRBJ2-1, with D possibly being TRBD2 (5 bases). Trimming took 4 bases from V and 5 from J, leaving 15 bases between them. In germline, CDR1 is SQVTM, CDR2 ANQGSEA. The CDR3 totals 14 residues. The DNA for the CDR3 is TGCAGCGTTGGATTATCATCGGGAAACAATGAGCAGTTCTTC. Translation gives CSVGLSSGNNEQFF.

The chain carries TRBV6-5 and TRBJ1-2, with 7 bases lining up with TRBD1. This CDR3 is built from 12 residues. J was trimmed by 7 bases and V by 5 bases; bases with no gene match: 4. CDR1 is MNHEY and CDR2 is SVGAGI in the germline V gene. The CDR3 bases are TGTGCCAGCAGTCAAAGGGGGCTTGGCTACACCTTC. It specifies CASSQRGLGYTF.

This clone was seen just once. The chain uses TRBV25-1 and TRBJ1-5; D is undetermined. Germline V gene lookup returns CDR1 MGHDK and CDR2 SYGVNS. The CDR3 length is 13 residues. V was cut by 4 bases and J by 2 bases, with 6 bases left in between. Here the CDR3 reads CASSGGGNQPQHF. DNA of the CDR3: TGTGCCAGCAGTGGAGGTGGCAATCAGCCCCAGCATTTT.